This TCR beta chain is from a study of OX40 agonist ivuxolimab in advanced cancers. Libraries were prepared by immunoSEQ multiplex PCR; TCRdb keeps only in-frame clonotypes and omits some of them. The sample has 70,000 or so clones, more than 85% seen once. The CDR3 has 15 residues. V usage is TRBV1 and J usage is TRBJ2-7; TRBD1, the table's D call, was not compared with the DNA. TRBV1 is recorded as a pseudogene. The TCR sequence derives from an adult with an advanced solid tumor such as melanoma, head and neck, liver or kidney cancer. Sequenced material: CD4+ or CD8+ T cells sorted from blood, taken in a trial of the OX40 agonist ivuxolimab. CDR3 in DNA: TGCACCAGCACCTCCGGGACACCGAGAGCCTACGAGCAGTACTTC. Translation: CTSTSGTPRAYEQYF.